The rows below give T cell receptor beta chains drawn from one sample of a study of beta chain features in type 1 diabetes. Assay: immunoSEQ multiplex PCR; the TCRdb copy retains only in-frame clones and omits some. The sample has about 900,000 clones, 17% seen once. Specimen: naive CD4+ T cells from blood. The receptors stem from a woman under 30 in good health. The CDR3 runs from the conserved cysteine through the conserved F or W. The D gene is left open where the match is weak. The size of a clone is reported for some rows only, either as once, few or many, or as a class for expanded clones.

j_call: TRBJ2-7
v_call: TRBV27
d_call: TRBD1
clone_size: few
cdr3_nt: TGTGCCAGCAGTCCGGGACAGGGCCTCTCCTACGAGCAGTACTTC
cdr3_aa: CASSPGQGLSYEQYF

j_call: TRBJ2-7
v_call: TRBV29-1
d_call: .
clone_size: .
cdr3_nt: TGCAGCCCCAAGGAGGGACAGCGGTACGAGCAGTACTTC
cdr3_aa: CSPKEGQRYEQYF

j_call: TRBJ2-5
v_call: TRBV7-2
d_call: .
clone_size: few
cdr3_nt: TGTGCCAGCAGCCGCGTGGAGACCCAGTACTTC
cdr3_aa: CASSRVETQYF

j_call: TRBJ1-5
v_call: TRBV5-5
d_call: .
clone_size: .
cdr3_nt: TGTGCCAGCAGCTTGTCGGGTAGCAATCAGCCCCAGCATTTT
cdr3_aa: CASSLSGSNQPQHF

j_call: TRBJ2-5
v_call: TRBV10-3
d_call: .
clone_size: few
cdr3_nt: TGTGCCATCAGTGAACCCCAAGAGACCCAGTACTTC
cdr3_aa: CAISEPQETQYF

j_call: TRBJ2-7
v_call: TRBV7-9
d_call: .
clone_size: few
cdr3_nt: TGTGCCAGCAGCTTAGACTCTTGGTCCTACGAGCAGTACTTC
cdr3_aa: CASSLDSWSYEQYF

j_call: TRBJ2-1
v_call: TRBV7-9
d_call: TRBD2
clone_size: few
cdr3_nt: TGTGCCAGCAGGCCCAAACGGGAGGCCCTTCCCAATGAGCAGTTCTTC
cdr3_aa: CASRPKREALPNEQFF

j_call: TRBJ2-1
v_call: TRBV6-5
d_call: .
clone_size: few
cdr3_nt: TGTGCCAGCAGTTACGGTGGCCACGCCGAGCAGTTCTTC
cdr3_aa: CASSYGGHAEQFF

j_call: TRBJ2-4
v_call: TRBV11-2
d_call: .
clone_size: .
cdr3_nt: TGTGCCAGCAGCTTAGGGTTCTCGGAAGCCAAAAACATTCAGTACTTC
cdr3_aa: CASSLGFSEAKNIQYF

j_call: TRBJ1-2
v_call: TRBV7-2
d_call: .
clone_size: .
cdr3_nt: TGTGCCAGCAGCTTGACTATTGATGGCTACACCTTC
cdr3_aa: CASSLTIDGYTF